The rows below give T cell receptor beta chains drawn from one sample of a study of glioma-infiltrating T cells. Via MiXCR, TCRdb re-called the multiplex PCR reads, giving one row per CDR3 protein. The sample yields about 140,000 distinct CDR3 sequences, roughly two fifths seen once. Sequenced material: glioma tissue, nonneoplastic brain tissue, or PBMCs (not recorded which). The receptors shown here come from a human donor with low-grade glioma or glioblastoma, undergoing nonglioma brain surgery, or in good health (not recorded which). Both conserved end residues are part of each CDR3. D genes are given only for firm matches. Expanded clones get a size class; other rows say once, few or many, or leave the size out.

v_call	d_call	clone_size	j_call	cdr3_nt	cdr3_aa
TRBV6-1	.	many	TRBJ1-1	TGTGCCAGCAGTGATCACAGGGTAAACACTGAAGCTTTCTTT	CASSDHRVNTEAFF
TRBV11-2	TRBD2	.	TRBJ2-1	TGTGCCAGCAGCCCGACTAGCGGGAGTGCCAGTGAGCAGTTCTTC	CASSPTSGSASEQFF
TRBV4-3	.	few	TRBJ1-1	TGCGCCAGCAGCCAAACTGTGGACAGTAACACTGAAGCTTTCTTT	CASSQTVDSNTEAFF
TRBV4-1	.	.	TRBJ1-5	TGCGCCAGCAGCCAAGAGGCTAGCGTTAATCAGCCCCAGCATTTT	CASSQEASVNQPQHF
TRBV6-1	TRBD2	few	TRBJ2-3	TGTGCCAGCAGTCGGACTAGCGGGTGGGATACGCAGTATTTT	CASSRTSGWDTQYF
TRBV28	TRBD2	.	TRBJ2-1	TGTGCCAGCAGTCCCGGACTAGCGGATCGCAATAAGCAGTTCTTC	CASSPGLADRNKQFF
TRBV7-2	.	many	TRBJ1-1	TGTGCCAGCAGCTTAGAGGAGAACACTGAAGCTTTCTTT	CASSLEENTEAFF
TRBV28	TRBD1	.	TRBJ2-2	TGTGCCAGTCGATCAAGCGCCGGGACAGGGGGCGCCGGGGAGCTGTTTTTT	CASRSSAGTGGAGELFF
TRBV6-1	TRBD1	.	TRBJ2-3	TGTGCCAGCAGACAGGGGGCAAGCACAGATACGCAGTATTTT	CASRQGASTDTQYF
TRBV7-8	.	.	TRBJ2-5	TGTGCCAGCAGCTTAACGCTAGCCGGGGAGACCCAGTACTTC	CASSLTLAGETQYF
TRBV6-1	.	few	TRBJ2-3	TGTGCCAGCAGTGAATTCGCAGATACGCAGTATTTT	CASSEFADTQYF
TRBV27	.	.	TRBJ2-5	TGTGCCAGCAGTTCGCTCGGGGGTGAGACCCAGTACTTC	CASSSLGGETQYF
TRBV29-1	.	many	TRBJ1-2	TGCAGCGTTGTAGTTGATTACTATGGCTACACCTTC	CSVVVDYYGYTF